A selection of T cell receptor beta chains follows, all from one sample in a study of TIL therapy for anti-PD-1-resistant metastatic lung cancer. Method: immunoSEQ multiplex PCR; TCRdb's copy keeps in-frame clones and lacks some. This table has 12,000 or so clones, approximately 52% appearing once. The starting material was tumor tissue, obtained at baseline. The source is a person between 25 and 79 years old with non-small cell lung cancer. Each CDR3 is given with its conserved first and last residue. The D gene is left open where the match is weak. Clone size is stated in some rows and not others, as once, few, many or a class when expanded.

TRBJ2-4,TRBV11-2,-,-,CASSHPGRRGLLAKNIQYF,TGTGCCAGCAGCCATCCGGGGCGGCGGGGTTTGCTGGCCAAAAACATTCAGTACTTC
TRBJ2-5,TRBV21-1,-,-,CASSKATGAQETQYF,TGTGCCAGCAGCAAAGCGACAGGCGCTCAAGAGACCCAGTACTTC
TRBJ1-2,TRBV4-2,TRBD1,-,CASSQVGQGDGYTF,TGTGCCAGCAGCCAAGTTGGACAGGGGGATGGCTACACCTTC
TRBJ2-3,TRBV12-3/TRBV12-4,-,few,CASSNTDTQYF,TGTGCCAGCAGCAACACAGATACGCAGTATTTT
TRBJ1-5,TRBV19,-,few,CASHTGGRNQPQHF,TGTGCCAGCCACACCGGGGGGCGCAATCAGCCCCAGCATTTT
TRBJ2-2,TRBV5-1,-,-,CASPIQGGTPGSCFF,-
TRBJ1-4,TRBV20-1,TRBD1,few,CSADRGDRGFF,TGCAGTGCTGATCGAGGGGACAGGGGGTTTTTT
TRBJ1-5,TRBV23-1,TRBD1,-,CASSQYGRIRGRGNQPQHF,TGCGCCAGCAGTCAATACGGACGCATCAGGGGGCGAGGGAATCAGCCCCAGCATTTT
TRBJ1-2,TRBV3-1/TRBV3-2,TRBD1,-,CASSRRDRDGYTF,TGTGCCAGCAGCCGTCGGGACAGGGATGGCTACACCTTC
TRBJ2-1,TRBV2,-,-,CASTPSGEQFF,TGTGCCAGCACACCGTCGGGGGAGCAGTTCTTC
TRBJ1-1,TRBV2,-,-,CASSDAGSNTEAFF,TGTGCCAGCAGTGACGCCGGATCGAACACTGAAGCTTTCTTT
TRBJ2-7,TRBV5-5,-,once,CASSLGGYEQYF,TGTGCCAGCAGCTTGGGTGGGTACGAGCAGTACTTC
TRBJ2-2,TRBV7-3,TRBD2,-,CASSLKGYSGGPTGELFF,TGTGCCAGCAGCTTAAAGGGGTACTCGGGGGGGCCCACCGGGGAGCTGTTTTTT
TRBJ1-6,TRBV14,-,-,CASSLWAQSSYNSPLHF,TGTGCCAGCAGCCTCTGGGCGCAAAGCTCCTATAATTCACCCCTCCACTTT
TRBJ1-2,TRBV20-1,-,few,CSASLQVVGGYTF,TGCAGTGCTAGTCTGCAGGTGGTAGGGGGCTACACCTTC
TRBJ2-5,TRBV28,-,-,CASSQTPTSETQYF,TGTGCCAGCAGTCAAACCCCCACGTCGGAGACCCAGTACTTC
TRBJ1-1,TRBV5-1,TRBD1,-,CASSSETGGATEAFF,TGCGCCAGCAGCTCGGAAACAGGGGGCGCGACTGAAGCTTTCTTT
TRBJ1-2,TRBV10-3,TRBD1,once,CAISESTGRNYGYTF,TGTGCCATCAGTGAGTCGACAGGGCGGAACTATGGCTACACCTTC
TRBJ1-2,TRBV5-4,TRBD1,once,CASSSTGQGALGYTF,TGTGCCAGCAGCTCGACGGGACAGGGGGCTCTTGGCTACACCTTC
TRBJ2-3,TRBV7-9,TRBD2,-,CASSLGRTSGTDTQYF,TGTGCCAGCAGCTTAGGAAGGACTAGTGGCACAGATACGCAGTATTTT
TRBJ2-1,TRBV6-6,-,few,CASSSVGSYNEQFF,TGTGCCAGCAGTTCCGTGGGCTCCTACAATGAGCAGTTCTTC
TRBJ2-5,TRBV10-2,-,-,CASRGAGQETQYF,TGCGCCAGCAGGGGAGCGGGTCAAGAGACCCAGTACTTC
TRBJ2-3,TRBV7-9,-,once,CASSLGMGRGTDTQYF,TGTGCCAGCAGCTTAGGTATGGGGAGAGGCACAGATACGCAGTATTTT
TRBJ2-5,TRBV6-1,TRBD2,few,CASSVGRPSGQETQYF,TGTGCCAGCAGTGTCGGTAGACCTAGCGGCCAAGAGACCCAGTACTTC
TRBJ1-2,TRBV29-1,TRBD1,-,CSVVGTGNYGYTF,TGCAGCGTTGTCGGGACAGGGAACTATGGCTACACCTTC
TRBJ2-1,TRBV3-1/TRBV3-2,TRBD2,-,CASSQTSGRGLSEQFF,TGTGCCAGCAGCCAAACTAGCGGGAGGGGGTTGAGTGAGCAGTTCTTC
TRBJ1-6,TRBV27,-,few,CASKSGQFNSPLHF,TGTGCCAGCAAATCTGGACAATTTAATTCACCCCTCCACTTT
TRBJ2-5,TRBV7-8,-,-,CASSLFWGAGETQYF,TGTGCCAGCAGCTTATTTTGGGGGGCGGGTGAGACCCAGTACTTC
TRBJ2-5,TRBV19,TRBD2,-,CASSLAGVEETQYF,TGTGCCAGTTCACTAGCGGGAGTTGAAGAGACCCAGTACTTC
TRBJ2-2,TRBV2,-,-,CASSGPGWTTGELFF,TGTGCCAGCAGTGGGCCAGGGTGGACCACCGGGGAGCTGTTTTTT
TRBJ1-4,TRBV19,TRBD1,-,CASGGGSANEKLFF,TGTGCCAGTGGAGGGGGCTCGGCTAATGAAAAACTATTTTTT
TRBJ2-7,TRBV14,-,-,CASSQGYEQYF,TGCGCCAGCAGCCAAGGGTACGAGCAGTACTTC
TRBJ1-1,TRBV5-1,-,-,CASSFLQVNTEAFF,TGCGCCAGCAGCTTTTTACAGGTAAACACTGAAGCTTTCTTT
TRBJ1-2,TRBV29-1,TRBD1,once,CSADTGGAGGYTF,TGCAGCGCCGACACAGGGGGCGCCGGTGGCTACACCTTC
TRBJ2-3,TRBV6-2/TRBV6-3,-,-,CASSRDETDTQYF,TGTGCCAGCAGCCGGGACGAAACAGATACGCAGTATTTT
TRBJ1-2,TRBV5-4,-,few,CASSLVADGYTF,TGTGCCAGCAGCTTGGTGGCAGATGGCTACACCTTC
TRBJ2-5,TRBV11-2,TRBD2,-,CASSSQRSTSGGQETQYF,TGTGCCAGCAGCTCCCAAAGGTCCACTAGCGGGGGTCAAGAGACCCAGTACTTC
TRBJ2-7,TRBV9,-,-,CASSRGVNPGHEQYF,TGTGCCAGCAGCCGTGGGGTGAACCCCGGGCACGAGCAGTACTTC
TRBJ2-3,TRBV9,-,medium-sized,CASSLRPATDTQYF,TGTGCCAGCAGCCTAAGGCCCGCCACAGATACGCAGTATTTT
TRBJ2-4,TRBV19,-,-,CASSIGGRAKNIQYF,TGTGCCAGTAGTATAGGGGGCCGAGCCAAAAACATTCAGTACTTC
TRBJ1-4,TRBV28,-,few,CASSPPRGKLFF,TGTGCCAGCAGTCCCCCTCGTGGGAAACTGTTTTTT
TRBJ2-3,TRBV3-1/TRBV3-2,-,few,CASSHPDADTQYF,TGTGCCAGCAGCCACCCTGACGCAGATACGCAGTATTTT
TRBJ2-3,TRBV20-1,TRBD2,few,CSASPTPGRGEGDTQYF,TGCAGTGCTAGTCCTACCCCGGGACGGGGGGAGGGAGATACGCAGTATTTT